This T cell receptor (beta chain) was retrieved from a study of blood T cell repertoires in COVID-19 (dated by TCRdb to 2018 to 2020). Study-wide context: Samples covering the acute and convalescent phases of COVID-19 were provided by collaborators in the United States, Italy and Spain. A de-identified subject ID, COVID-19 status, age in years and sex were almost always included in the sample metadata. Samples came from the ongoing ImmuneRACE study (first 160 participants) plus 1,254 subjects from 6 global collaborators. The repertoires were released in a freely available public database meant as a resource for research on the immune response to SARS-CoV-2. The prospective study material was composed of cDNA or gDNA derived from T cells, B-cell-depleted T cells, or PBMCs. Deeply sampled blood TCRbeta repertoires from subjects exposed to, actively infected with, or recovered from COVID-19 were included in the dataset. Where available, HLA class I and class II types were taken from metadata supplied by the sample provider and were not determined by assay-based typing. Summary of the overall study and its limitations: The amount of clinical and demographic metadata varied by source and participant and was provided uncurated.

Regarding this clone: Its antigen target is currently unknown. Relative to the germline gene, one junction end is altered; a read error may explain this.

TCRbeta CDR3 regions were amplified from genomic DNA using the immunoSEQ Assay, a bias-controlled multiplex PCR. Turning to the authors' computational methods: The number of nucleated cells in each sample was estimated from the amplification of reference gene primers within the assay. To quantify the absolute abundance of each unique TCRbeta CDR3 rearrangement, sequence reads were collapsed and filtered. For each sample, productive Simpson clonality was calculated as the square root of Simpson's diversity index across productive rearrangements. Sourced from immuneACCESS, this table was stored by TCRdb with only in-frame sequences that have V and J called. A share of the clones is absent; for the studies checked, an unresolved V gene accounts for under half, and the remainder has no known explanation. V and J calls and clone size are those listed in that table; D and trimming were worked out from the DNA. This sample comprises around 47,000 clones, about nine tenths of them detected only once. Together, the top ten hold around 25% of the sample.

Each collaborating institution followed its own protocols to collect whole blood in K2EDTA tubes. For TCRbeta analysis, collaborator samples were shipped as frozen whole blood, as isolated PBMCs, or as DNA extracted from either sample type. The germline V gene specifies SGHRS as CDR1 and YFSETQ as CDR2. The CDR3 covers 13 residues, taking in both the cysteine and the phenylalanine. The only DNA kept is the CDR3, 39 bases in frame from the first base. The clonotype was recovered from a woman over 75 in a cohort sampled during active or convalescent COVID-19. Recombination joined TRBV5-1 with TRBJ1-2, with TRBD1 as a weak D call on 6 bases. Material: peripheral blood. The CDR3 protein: CASRLGTYYGYTF. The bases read TGCGCCAGCAGATTGGGGACATATTATGGCTACACCTTC.